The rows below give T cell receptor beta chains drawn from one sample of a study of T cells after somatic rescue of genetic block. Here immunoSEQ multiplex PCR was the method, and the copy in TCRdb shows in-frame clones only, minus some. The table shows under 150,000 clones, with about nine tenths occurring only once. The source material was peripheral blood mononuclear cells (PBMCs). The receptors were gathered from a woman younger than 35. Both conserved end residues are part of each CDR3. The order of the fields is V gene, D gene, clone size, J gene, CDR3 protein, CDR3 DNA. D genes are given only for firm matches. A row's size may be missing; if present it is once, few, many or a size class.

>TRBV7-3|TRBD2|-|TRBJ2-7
CASSPGTSGGEEQYF
TGTGCCAGCAGCCCCGGGACTAGCGGGGGGGAGGAGCAGTACTTC
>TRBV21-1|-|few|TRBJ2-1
CASSSRLAPFGDEQFF
TGTGCCAGCAGCTCCCGACTAGCGCCCTTTGGGGATGAGCAGTTCTTC
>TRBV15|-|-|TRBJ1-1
CATSSLVTEAFF
TGTGCCACCAGCAGCTTAGTGACTGAAGCTTTCTTT
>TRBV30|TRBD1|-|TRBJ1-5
CAWSPGGEYQPQHF
TGTGCCTGGAGTCCAGGGGGCGAGTATCAGCCCCAGCATTTT
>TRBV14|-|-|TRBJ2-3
CASSHGQSGDTQYF
TGTGCCAGCAGCCACGGACAGTCAGGGGATACGCAGTATTTT
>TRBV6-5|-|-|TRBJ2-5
CASSLGPRGETQYF
TGTGCCAGCAGTCTGGGCCCCCGCGGGGAGACCCAGTACTTC
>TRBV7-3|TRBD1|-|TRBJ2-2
CASSEQGWVGELFF
TGTGCCAGCAGCGAACAGGGGTGGGTCGGGGAGCTGTTTTTT
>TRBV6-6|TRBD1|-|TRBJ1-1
CASIKADRAAFF
TGTGCCAGCATAAAAGCGGACAGGGCGGCTTTCTTT
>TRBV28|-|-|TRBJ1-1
CASSFWQTEAFF
TGTGCCAGCAGTTTCTGGCAGACTGAAGCTTTCTTT
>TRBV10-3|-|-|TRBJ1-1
CAIRTTGMNTEAFF
TGTGCCATCAGGACCACAGGGATGAACACTGAAGCTTTCTTT
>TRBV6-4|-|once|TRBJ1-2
CASSFTGTGSGGYTF
TGTGCCAGCAGTTTTACCGGGACCGGGAGTGGTGGCTACACCTTC
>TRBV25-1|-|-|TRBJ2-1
CASSATGSYNEQFF
TGTGCCAGCAGTGCAACAGGGTCCTACAATGAGCAGTTCTTC
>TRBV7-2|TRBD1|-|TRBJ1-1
CASSFPWTGGNTEAFF
TGTGCCAGCAGTTTTCCCTGGACAGGGGGGAACACTGAAGCTTTCTTT